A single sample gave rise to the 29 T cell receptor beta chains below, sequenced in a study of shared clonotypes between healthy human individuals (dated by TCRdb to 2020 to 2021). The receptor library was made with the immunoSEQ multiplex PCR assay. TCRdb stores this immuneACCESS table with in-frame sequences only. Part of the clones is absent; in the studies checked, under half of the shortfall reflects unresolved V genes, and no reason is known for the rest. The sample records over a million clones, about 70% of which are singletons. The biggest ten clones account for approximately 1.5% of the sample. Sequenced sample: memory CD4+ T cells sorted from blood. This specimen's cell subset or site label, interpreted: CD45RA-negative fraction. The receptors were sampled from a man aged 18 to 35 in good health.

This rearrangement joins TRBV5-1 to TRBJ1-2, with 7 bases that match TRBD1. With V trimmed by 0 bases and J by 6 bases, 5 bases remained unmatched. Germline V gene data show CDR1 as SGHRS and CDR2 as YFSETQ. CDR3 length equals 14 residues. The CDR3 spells CASSLGDRENGYTF. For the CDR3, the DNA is TGCGCCAGCAGCTTGGGGGACAGAGAAAATGGCTACACCTTC.

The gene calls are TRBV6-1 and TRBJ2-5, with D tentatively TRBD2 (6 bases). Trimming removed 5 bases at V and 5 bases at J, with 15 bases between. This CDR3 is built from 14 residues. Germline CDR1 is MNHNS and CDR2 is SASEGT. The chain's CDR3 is CASSRSGVVETQYF. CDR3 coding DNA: TGTGCCAGCAGTCGTTCGGGGGTGGTGGAGACCCAGTACTTC.

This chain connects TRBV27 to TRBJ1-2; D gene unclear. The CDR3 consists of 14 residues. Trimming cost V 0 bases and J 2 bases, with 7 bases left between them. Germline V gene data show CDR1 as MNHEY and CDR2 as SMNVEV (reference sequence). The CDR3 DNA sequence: TGTGCCAGCAGTTTATCCTCCCGGAACTATGGCTACACCTTC. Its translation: CASSLSSRNYGYTF.

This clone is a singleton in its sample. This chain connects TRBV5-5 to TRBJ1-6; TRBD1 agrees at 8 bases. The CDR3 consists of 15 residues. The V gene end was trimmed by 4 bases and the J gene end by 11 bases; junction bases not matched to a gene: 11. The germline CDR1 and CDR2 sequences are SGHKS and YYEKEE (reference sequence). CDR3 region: CASSSGGQGTPPLHF. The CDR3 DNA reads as TGTGCCAGCAGCAGTGGAGGACAGGGAACGCCACCCCTCCACTTT.

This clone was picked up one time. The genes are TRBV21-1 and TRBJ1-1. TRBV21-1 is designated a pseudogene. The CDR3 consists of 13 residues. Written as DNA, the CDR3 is TGTGCCAGCAGCAACCTCACGGGGACTGAAGCTTTCTTT. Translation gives CASSNLTGTEAFF.

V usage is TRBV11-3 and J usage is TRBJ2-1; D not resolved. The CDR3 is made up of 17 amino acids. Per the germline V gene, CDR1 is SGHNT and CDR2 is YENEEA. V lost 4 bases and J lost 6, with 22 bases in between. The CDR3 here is CASSSSPIPPRGNEQFF. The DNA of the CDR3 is TGTGCCAGCAGCTCGAGCCCAATCCCCCCCCGAGGCAATGAGCAGTTCTTC.

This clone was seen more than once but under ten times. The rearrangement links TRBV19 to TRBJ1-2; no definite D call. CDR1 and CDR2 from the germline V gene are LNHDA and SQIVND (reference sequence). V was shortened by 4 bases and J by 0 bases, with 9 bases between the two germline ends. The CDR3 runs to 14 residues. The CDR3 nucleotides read TGTGCCAGTAGTAGCTCGGCAGCTAACTATGGCTACACCTTC. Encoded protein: CASSSSAANYGYTF.

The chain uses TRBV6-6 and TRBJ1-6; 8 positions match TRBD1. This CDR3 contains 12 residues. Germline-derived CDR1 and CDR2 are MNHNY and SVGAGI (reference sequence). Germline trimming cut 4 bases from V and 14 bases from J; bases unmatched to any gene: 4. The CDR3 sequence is CASSSTGEALHF. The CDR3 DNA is TGTGCCAGCAGTTCGACAGGGGAGGCCCTCCACTTT.

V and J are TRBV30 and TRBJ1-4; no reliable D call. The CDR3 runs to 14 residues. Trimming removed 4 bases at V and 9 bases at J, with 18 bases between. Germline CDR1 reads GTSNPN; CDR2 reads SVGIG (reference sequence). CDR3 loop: CAWTRRTLTQKLFF. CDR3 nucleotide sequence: TGTGCCTGGACTCGACGTACCTTGACCCAAAAACTGTTTTTT.

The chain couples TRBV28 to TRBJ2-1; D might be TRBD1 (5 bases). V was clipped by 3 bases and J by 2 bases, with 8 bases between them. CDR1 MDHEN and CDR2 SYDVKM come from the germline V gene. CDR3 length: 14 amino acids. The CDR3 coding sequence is TGTGCCAGCAGTTTGGGGCAGACCTACAATGAGCAGTTCTTC. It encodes CASSLGQTYNEQFF.

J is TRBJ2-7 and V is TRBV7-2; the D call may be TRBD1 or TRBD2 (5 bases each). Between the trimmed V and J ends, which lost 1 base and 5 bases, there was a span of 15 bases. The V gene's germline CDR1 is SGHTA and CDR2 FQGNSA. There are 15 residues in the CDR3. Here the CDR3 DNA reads TGTGCCAGCAGCTTAGTAGGACTGAGGGGCGACGAGCAGTACTTC. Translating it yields CASSLVGLRGDEQYF.

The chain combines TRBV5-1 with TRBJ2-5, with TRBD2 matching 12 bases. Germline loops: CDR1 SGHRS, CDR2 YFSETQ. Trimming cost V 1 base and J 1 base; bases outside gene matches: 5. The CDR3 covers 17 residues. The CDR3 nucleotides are TGCGCCAGCAGCTTGTCGACTAGCGGGGGAATCCAAGAGACCCAGTACTTC. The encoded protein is CASSLSTSGGIQETQYF.

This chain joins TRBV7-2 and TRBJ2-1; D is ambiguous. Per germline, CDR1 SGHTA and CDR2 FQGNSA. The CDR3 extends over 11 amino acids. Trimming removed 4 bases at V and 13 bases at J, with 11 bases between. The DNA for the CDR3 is TGTGCCAGCAGCTCGGACGTGGCCCAGTTCTTC. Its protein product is CASSSDVAQFF.

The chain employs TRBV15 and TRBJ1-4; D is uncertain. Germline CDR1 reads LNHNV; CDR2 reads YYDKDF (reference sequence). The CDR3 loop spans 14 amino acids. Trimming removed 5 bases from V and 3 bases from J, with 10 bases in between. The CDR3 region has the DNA TGTGCCACCAGCCTCAGGACCCCTAATGAAAAACTGTTTTTT. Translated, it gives CATSLRTPNEKLFF.

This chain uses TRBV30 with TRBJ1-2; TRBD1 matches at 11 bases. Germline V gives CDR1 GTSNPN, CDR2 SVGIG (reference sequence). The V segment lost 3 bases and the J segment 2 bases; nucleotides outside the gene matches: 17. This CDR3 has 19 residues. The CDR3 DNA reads TGTGCCTGGAGCCGCGCGGCCACCGGGACAGGGGGATCAAACTATGGCTACACCTTC. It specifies CAWSRAATGTGGSNYGYTF. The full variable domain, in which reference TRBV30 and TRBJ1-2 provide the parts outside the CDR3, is SQTIHQWPATLVQPVGSPLSLECTVEGTSNPNLYWYRQAAGRGLQLLFYSVGIGQISSEVPQNLSASRPQDRQFILSSKKLLLSDSGFYLCAWSRAATGTGGSNYGYTFGSGTRLTVV.

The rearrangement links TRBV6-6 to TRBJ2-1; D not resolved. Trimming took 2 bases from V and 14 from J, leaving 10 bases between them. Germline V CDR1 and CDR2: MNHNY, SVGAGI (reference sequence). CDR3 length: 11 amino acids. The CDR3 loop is CASSYLQWKFF. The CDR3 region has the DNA TGTGCCAGCAGTTACCTTCAGTGGAAGTTCTTC.

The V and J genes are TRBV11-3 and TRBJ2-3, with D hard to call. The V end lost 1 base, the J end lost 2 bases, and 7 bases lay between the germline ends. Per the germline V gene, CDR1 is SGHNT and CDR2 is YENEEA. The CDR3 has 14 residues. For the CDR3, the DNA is TGTGCCAGCAGCTTAGGGTCGACCACAGATACGCAGTATTTT. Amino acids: CASSLGSTTDTQYF.

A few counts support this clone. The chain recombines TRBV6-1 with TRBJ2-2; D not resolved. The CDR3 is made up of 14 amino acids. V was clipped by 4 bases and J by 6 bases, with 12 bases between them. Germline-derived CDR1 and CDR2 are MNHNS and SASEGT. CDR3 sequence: CASSGLPTPGELFF. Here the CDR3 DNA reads TGTGCCAGCAGTGGACTCCCTACCCCCGGGGAGCTGTTTTTT.

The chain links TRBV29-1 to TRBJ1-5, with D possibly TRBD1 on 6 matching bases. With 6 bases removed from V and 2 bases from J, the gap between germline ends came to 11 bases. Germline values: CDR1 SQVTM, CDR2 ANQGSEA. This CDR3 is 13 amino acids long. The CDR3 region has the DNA TGCAGCGTGGGGGCAGGGGGCAATCAGCCCCAGCATTTT. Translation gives CSVGAGGNQPQHF.

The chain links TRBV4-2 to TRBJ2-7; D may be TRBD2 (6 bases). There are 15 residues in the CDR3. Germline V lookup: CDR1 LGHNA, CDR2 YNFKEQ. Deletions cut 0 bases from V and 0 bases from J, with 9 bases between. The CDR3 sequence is CASSQERDGSYEQYF. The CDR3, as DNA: TGTGCCAGCAGCCAAGAGCGGGACGGCTCCTACGAGCAGTACTTC.

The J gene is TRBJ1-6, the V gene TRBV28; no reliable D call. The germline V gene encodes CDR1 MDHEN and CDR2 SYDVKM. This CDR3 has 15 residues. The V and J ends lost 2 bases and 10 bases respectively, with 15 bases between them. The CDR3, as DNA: TGTGCCAGCAGTTTAGTAAGGGCGGGCCGGTCACCCCTCCACTTT. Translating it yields CASSLVRAGRSPLHF.

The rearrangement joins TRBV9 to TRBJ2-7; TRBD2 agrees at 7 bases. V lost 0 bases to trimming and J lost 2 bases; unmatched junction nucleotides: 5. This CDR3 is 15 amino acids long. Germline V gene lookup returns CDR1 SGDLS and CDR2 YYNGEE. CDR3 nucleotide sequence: TGTGCCAGCAGCGTAGCGGCGGGAGATCCCTACGAGCAGTACTTC. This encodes CASSVAAGDPYEQYF.

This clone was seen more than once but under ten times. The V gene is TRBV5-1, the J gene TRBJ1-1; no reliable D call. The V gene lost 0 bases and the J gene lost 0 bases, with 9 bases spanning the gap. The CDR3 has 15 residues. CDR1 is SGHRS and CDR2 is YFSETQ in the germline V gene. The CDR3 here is CASSLAIAMNTEAFF. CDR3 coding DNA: TGCGCCAGCAGCTTGGCCATCGCGATGAACACTGAAGCTTTCTTT.

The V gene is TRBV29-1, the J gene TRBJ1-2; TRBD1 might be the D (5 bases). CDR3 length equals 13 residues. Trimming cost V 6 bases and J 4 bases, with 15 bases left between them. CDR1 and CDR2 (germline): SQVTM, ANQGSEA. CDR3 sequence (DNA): TGCAGCGTGGGAGAGGGGATAGGCTATGGCTACACCTTC. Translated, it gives CSVGEGIGYGYTF.

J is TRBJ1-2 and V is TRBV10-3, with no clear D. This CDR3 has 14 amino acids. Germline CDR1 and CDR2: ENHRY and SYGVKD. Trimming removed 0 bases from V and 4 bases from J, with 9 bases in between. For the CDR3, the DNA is TGTGCCATCAGTGAGTCTGCAGGAGTCTATGGCTACACCTTC. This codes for CAISESAGVYGYTF.

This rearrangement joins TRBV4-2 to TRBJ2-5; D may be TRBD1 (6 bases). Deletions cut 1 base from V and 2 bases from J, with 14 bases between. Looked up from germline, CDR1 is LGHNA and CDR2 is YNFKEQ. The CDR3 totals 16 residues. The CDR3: CASSQVIARGQETQYF. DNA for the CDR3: TGTGCCAGCAGCCAAGTTATCGCCAGGGGTCAAGAGACCCAGTACTTC.

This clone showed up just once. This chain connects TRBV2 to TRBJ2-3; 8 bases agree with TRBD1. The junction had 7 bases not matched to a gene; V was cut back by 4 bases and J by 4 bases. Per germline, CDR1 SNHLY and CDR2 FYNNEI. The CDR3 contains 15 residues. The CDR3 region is CASSAGQGYSDTQYF. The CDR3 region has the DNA TGTGCCAGCAGTGCCGGACAGGGTTATTCAGATACGCAGTATTTT.

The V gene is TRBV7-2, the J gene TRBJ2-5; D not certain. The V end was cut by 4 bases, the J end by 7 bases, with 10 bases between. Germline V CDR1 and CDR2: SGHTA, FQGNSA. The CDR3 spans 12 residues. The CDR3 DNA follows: TGTGCCAGCAGCTCCCTTGAAGGGACCCAGTACTTC. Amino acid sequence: CASSSLEGTQYF. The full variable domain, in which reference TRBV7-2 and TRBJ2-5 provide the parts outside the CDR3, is GAGVSQSPSNKVTEKGKDVELRCDPISGHTALYWYRQSLGQGLEFLIYFQGNSAPDKSGLPSDRFSAERTGGSVSTLTIQRTQQEDSAVYLCASSSLEGTQYFGPGTRLLVL.

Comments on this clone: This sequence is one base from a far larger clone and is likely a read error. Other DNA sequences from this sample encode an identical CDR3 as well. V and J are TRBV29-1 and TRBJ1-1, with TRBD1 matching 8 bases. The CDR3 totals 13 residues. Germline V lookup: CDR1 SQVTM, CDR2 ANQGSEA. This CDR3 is CSEQQGVLTEAFF. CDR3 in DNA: TGTAGCGAACAACAGGGGGTATTGACTGAAGCTTTCTTT.